A selection of T cell receptor beta chains follows, all from one sample in a study of blood T cells in healthy people across ages. TCRdb re-called the 5' RACE reads through MiXCR, storing one row per CDR3 protein. The sample has 1.5 million to 1.8 million distinct CDR3 sequences, 42% seen once. The source material was blood. These receptors came from a young woman in good health. The CDR3 runs from the conserved cysteine through the conserved F or W. D genes are given only for firm matches. Clone size appears in some rows only: once, few, many, or a class for an expanded clone.

abundance | j_gene | d_gene | v_gene | CDR3nt | CDR3aa
few | TRBJ1-2 | NA | TRBV7-2 | TGTGCCAGCAGCTTAGAAGCGCGAGAGTCCAACTATGGCTACACCTTC | CASSLEARESNYGYTF
many | TRBJ2-7 | NA | TRBV25-1 | TGTGCCAGCAGTGAAGGTTCCTCCTACGAGCAGTACTTC | CASSEGSSYEQYF
once | TRBJ1-2 | NA | TRBV30 | TGTGCCGGGAGTGCAGGAAACTATGGCTACACCTTC | CAGSAGNYGYTF
NA | TRBJ1-5 | NA | TRBV2 | TGTGCCGGCAGTGGAAGACAGATAATGATCCAGCATTTT | CAGSGRQIMIQHF
NA | TRBJ2-5 | TRBD2 | TRBV2 | TGTGCCAGCAGTGAAGCGCTTGGGGGGGAAGAGACCCAGTACTTC | CASSEALGGEETQYF
NA | TRBJ2-1 | TRBD2 | TRBV18 | TGTGCCAGCTCACCCCGTAGCGGGGGGCCTTACAATGAGCAGTTCTTC | CASSPRSGGPYNEQFF
NA | TRBJ2-3 | TRBD2 | TRBV20-1 | TGCAGTGCTAGAGGGGCAGCGGGGGGAATCACAGATACGCAGTATTTT | CSARGAAGGITDTQYF
few | TRBJ2-3 | NA | TRBV20-1 | TGCAGTGCTAGGACCCATTCGGATACGCAGTATTTT | CSARTHSDTQYF
many | TRBJ2-7 | NA | TRBV6-2/TRBV6-3 | TGTGCCAGCAGTTTTTCGCCGACGGGGCACGAGCAGTACTTC | CASSFSPTGHEQYF
few | TRBJ1-2 | NA | TRBV6-6 | TGTGCCAGCACCCCCCTCGGCTCCCGAGATGGGTACTATGGCTACACCTTC | CASTPLGSRDGYYGYTF
NA | TRBJ1-4 | NA | TRBV20-1 | TGCAGTGCTAAAAAACACGGGAAACCGAATGAAAAACTGTTTTTT | CSAKKHGKPNEKLFF
NA | TRBJ2-7 | TRBD1 | TRBV6-2/TRBV6-3 | TGTGCCAGCAAAAGCCGGGACAGGCTAACCCACGAGCAGTACTTC | CASKSRDRLTHEQYF
few | TRBJ1-6 | TRBD1 | TRBV12-3/TRBV12-4 | TGTGCCAGCAGTTTAGGAACAGGGGCCAATTCACCCCCCCACTTT | CASSLGTGANSPPHF
NA | TRBJ2-1 | NA | TRBV30 | TGTGCCTGGAGTGTTGGTGGAGGTGAGCAGTTCTTC | CAWSVGGGEQFF
NA | TRBJ2-1 | NA | TRBV4-1 | TGCGCCAGCAGCCAATCAGCAGGGGTATCCTACAATGAGCAGTTCTTC | CASSQSAGVSYNEQFF
NA | TRBJ2-5 | NA | TRBV6-5 | TGTGCCAGCAGTTACTCCCTAGCGAGGAATGAGCAGTACTTC | CASSYSLARNEQYF
NA | TRBJ2-7 | TRBD2 | TRBV5-1 | TGCGCCAGCAGCCTTGAGGGGAGGGATGACTACGAGCAGTACTTC | CASSLEGRDDYEQYF
NA | TRBJ1-6 | NA | TRBV6-2/TRBV6-3 | TGTGCCAGCAGGGATCCCGGATTGGGTTATAATTCACCCCTCCACTTT | CASRDPGLGYNSPLHF
few | TRBJ2-1 | TRBD2 | TRBV29-1 | TGCAGCGTTGAAGATAGAGCGGGGCAAACCAATGAGCAGTTCTTC | CSVEDRAGQTNEQFF
NA | TRBJ2-1 | TRBD1 | TRBV7-6 | TGTGCCAGCAGTCCGGGACAGGGGGCCGATGAGCAGTTCTTC | CASSPGQGADEQFF
NA | TRBJ2-7 | NA | TRBV7-8 | TGTGCCAGCACCTTGGAAGTGCAGAGCGAGCAGTACTTC | CASTLEVQSEQYF
NA | TRBJ2-3 | NA | TRBV20-1 | TGCAGTGCTCAGAGTGGGACGGAAACTTCAGATACGCAGTATTTT | CSAQSGTETSDTQYF
NA | TRBJ2-3 | TRBD2 | TRBV2 | TGTGCCAGCAGGGGAGGGGCCCGTCGGGGGACAGATACGCAGTATTTT | CASRGGARRGTDTQYF
NA | TRBJ2-1 | NA | TRBV21-1 | TGTGCCAGCAATCGGGAGCGGCTAGCGGGGCGAAAAGAGACCCAGTTCTTC | CASNRERLAGRKETQFF
NA | TRBJ2-4 | NA | TRBV7-2 | TGTGCCAGCAGCTTAGTTAGCAGGGGTAATGAGCAGTACTTC | CASSLVSRGNEQYF
NA | TRBJ2-7 | TRBD2 | TRBV6-6 | TGTGCCAGCAGTTACGGGCTAGCGGCCCCCTACGAGCAGTACTTC | CASSYGLAAPYEQYF
few | TRBJ1-2 | NA | TRBV4-1 | TGCGCCAGCAGCCGCTGGTCCGGCCCCGACTATGGCTACACCTTC | CASSRWSGPDYGYTF
NA | TRBJ2-5 | TRBD2 | TRBV9 | TGTGCCGGCAGCGTAGGTGGACTAGCGACGGAGACCCAGTACTTC | CAGSVGGLATETQYF
few | TRBJ2-7 | TRBD2 | TRBV20-1 | TGCAGTGCTAGTGAGCTAGCGGGAGTGAGCTCCTACGAGCAGTACTTC | CSASELAGVSSYEQYF
NA | TRBJ2-1 | TRBD1 | TRBV3-1 | TGTGCCAGCAGCCAAGTGTCTTGGACAGGGGGATACTGGCAGTTCTTC | CASSQVSWTGGYWQFF
NA | TRBJ2-3 | TRBD1 | TRBV4-2 | TGTGCCAGCGATTGGGGGACAGGGGCGGGAACAGATACGCAGTATTTT | CASDWGTGAGTDTQYF
NA | TRBJ1-5 | NA | TRBV5-1 | TGCGCCAGCAGCCTGGACAGCACCGTCAATCAGCCCCAGCATTTT | CASSLDSTVNQPQHF
few | TRBJ2-7 | NA | TRBV20-1 | TGCAGTGCTAGAGATCCGGGTCTGGGCCTCGAGCAGTACTTC | CSARDPGLGLEQYF
few | TRBJ2-7 | NA | TRBV4-3 | TGCGCCAGCAGCCAATTGTCGGGGGTCTCCTACGAGCAGTACTTC | CASSQLSGVSYEQYF
NA | TRBJ2-4 | TRBD2 | TRBV7-9 | TGTGCCAGCAGCCCCGCTAGCGGGGTAGTTCAAAACATTCAGTACTTC | CASSPASGVVQNIQYF
NA | TRBJ1-2 | TRBD1 | TRBV28 | TGTGCCAGCAGTACTGATACAGGGGGCGCAGTGAGTGGCTACACCTTC | CASSTDTGGAVSGYTF
NA | TRBJ1-2 | TRBD1 | TRBV29-1 | TGCAGCGTTGAATTGGGACAGAGTTACTATGGCTACACCTTC | CSVELGQSYYGYTF
few | TRBJ2-1 | NA | TRBV9 | TGTGCCAGCAGCCCCATAGGGGGGGCCTACAATGAGCAGTTCTTC | CASSPIGGAYNEQFF
NA | TRBJ2-6 | NA | TRBV5-6 | TGTGCCAGCAGCCGTCCTAGCGCGTCTGGGGCCAACGTCCTGACTTTC | CASSRPSASGANVLTF
many | TRBJ2-1 | TRBD2 | TRBV6-4 | TGTGCCAGCACCCCGACTAGCGGGGGCAATGAGCAGTTCTTC | CASTPTSGGNEQFF
few | TRBJ2-1 | TRBD1 | TRBV29-1 | TGCAGCGTCGACAGGGGTAAAAGAGAGACCCAGTTCTTC | CSVDRGKRETQFF
NA | TRBJ2-2 | NA | TRBV12-3/TRBV12-4 | TGTGCCAGCAGTTGGATAGGGAGGACCGGGGAGCTGTTTTTT | CASSWIGRTGELFF
NA | TRBJ2-7 | NA | TRBV30 | TGTGCCTGGAGTGTCCTCAGGGCGTCCGAGCAGTACTTC | CAWSVLRASEQYF
NA | TRBJ2-7 | NA | TRBV20-1 | TGCAGTGCGCCAAAGGGGGGGGACTTTACCTACGAGCAGTACTTC | CSAPKGGDFTYEQYF
NA | TRBJ2-1 | NA | TRBV18 | TGTGCCAGCTCACCACTTCGTTCTAGAACGTCTAGGAATGAGCAGTTCTTC | CASSPLRSRTSRNEQFF
few | TRBJ1-2 | TRBD1 | TRBV20-1 | TGCAGTGCTAGAGATCGACAGGGGCTGGGCTATGGCTACACCTTC | CSARDRQGLGYGYTF
NA | TRBJ2-5 | NA | TRBV7-6 | TGTGCCAGCAGCCACATCTCGGAGACCCAGTACTTC | CASSHISETQYF
NA | TRBJ1-3 | NA | TRBV5-6 | TGTGCCAGCAGCTTGGTTCCCTCTGGAAACACCATATATTTT | CASSLVPSGNTIYF
NA | TRBJ1-1 | NA | TRBV7-2 | TGTGCCAGCAGACAGGGAGGGGGGCCTGAAGCTTTCTTT | CASRQGGGPEAFF
NA | TRBJ2-7 | NA | TRBV10-1 | TGCGCCAGCAGTGAGTCGTGGAGCTACGAGCAGTACTTC | CASSESWSYEQYF
NA | TRBJ2-2 | TRBD2 | TRBV20-1 | TGCAGCTCTTTAGCGGGAGAACTCACCGGGGAGCTGTTTTTT | CSSLAGELTGELFF
NA | TRBJ1-5 | NA | TRBV28 | TGTGCCAGCAGTTCGCGAGGAAGCAATCGGCCCCAGCATTTT | CASSSRGSNRPQHF
NA | TRBJ1-1 | NA | TRBV20-1 | TGCAGTGCTAGAGACGCAGGGCGCACTGAAGCTTTCTTT | CSARDAGRTEAFF
NA | TRBJ2-3 | NA | TRBV6-5 | TGTGCCAGCAGTTACTCGCCGGGAAATACGCAGTATTTT | CASSYSPGNTQYF
few | TRBJ1-1 | NA | TRBV27 | TGTGCCAGCAGCCCCGGACATTCGAACACTGAAGCTTTCTTT | CASSPGHSNTEAFF
NA | TRBJ1-2 | TRBD1 | TRBV12-3/TRBV12-4 | TGTGCCAGCAGTAGATTAGGACAGGGTGGTTACACCTTC | CASSRLGQGGYTF
few | TRBJ1-4 | NA | TRBV27 | TGTGCCAGCAGTCCGCGGGGCTTTAATGAAAAACTGTTTTTT | CASSPRGFNEKLFF